This paragraph covers one T cell receptor (beta chain) sequence. This clonotype was counted only a few times. Its antigen specificity is not known. No much larger clonotype is one base removed from it; base qualities were not supplied. The method was multiplex PCR. This sample was sequenced with an Illumina HiSeq 4000. iRepertoire HTBI primers and Arm-PCR amplification of CDR3 regions were used to construct TCR beta libraries. PCR products were gel purified before sequencing. From the authors' description of their analysis: Across samples, 62 TRBV and 14 TRBJ segments were identified and used for gene usage analysis of CDR3 amino acid clonotypes. COPE and FqMerger were used to merge filtered high-quality paired reads into contigs. Contigs were aligned with BLAST to IMGT TRBV, TRBD and TRBJ reference genes, and CDR3 was defined per IMGT. Clonotypes above 0.1% frequency were classified as highly expanded clones. Shannon entropy was used to measure repertoire diversity, and the Gini coefficient was used to measure V-J evenness. Clonotypes shared by more than one individual were considered public. TCRdb reanalyzed the raw reads on its own, using fastp at Q25 for trimming and MiXCR for clone calling, and kept in-frame beta chains. Rows matching on CDR3 protein sequence are summarized as one entry with the most common DNA and genes. The V and J calls come from TCRdb's annotation, not from the publication. Here the sample has around 480,000 distinct CDR3 sequences; roughly a sixth occur a single time. 25% of the sample is held by the ten biggest clonotypes.

CDR1 LNHNV and CDR2 YYDKDF were looked up in the germline V gene (reference sequence). Cut back by 3 bases and 7 bases, the V and J ends lie 19 bases apart. The CDR3, cysteine through phenylalanine, is 16 amino acids long. The sequence is cut down to CDR3 DNA, 48 bases in frame from base 1. In light of the paper, this sample's time point label describes: newly diagnosed GD, antithyroid drugs for less than 3 months. For both TCR sequencing and RNA sequencing, RNA was extracted from PBMCs in TRIzol. The diagnosis of Graves' disease was made according to American Thyroid Association guidelines. The patients came from an endocrinology department in Xi'an, China. Each patient gave about 9.1 milliliters of peripheral blood, collected in an EDTA anticoagulant tube. Ficoll Paque Plus density gradient separation was used to isolate PBMCs, and no further T cell sorting was performed. An Agilent 2100 Bioanalyzer and agarose gel were used to assess RNA quality, and a NanoDrop 2000 was used to measure RNA concentration.

This specimen belongs to a study of regulatory T cells in long-lasting Graves disease (dated by TCRdb to the early 2020s). Regarding the research as a whole: In the newly diagnosed Graves' disease group, patients had been taking antithyroid drugs for less than 3 months. The study was registered as a clinical trial and conducted in China. Peripheral blood TCR sequencing and RNA sequencing compared persistent Graves' disease patients with newly diagnosed Graves' disease patients. A total of about 33 samples underwent TCR sequencing, from about 13 patients with persistent Graves' disease and 20 patients with newly diagnosed Graves' disease. Paper-wide results and their limitations: Persistent patients shared more public clonotypes among themselves (more than 2,500) than newly diagnosed patients did (more than 950). Compared with newly diagnosed patients, persistent Graves' disease patients had lower TCR Shannon entropy and fewer highly expanded clones, which suggests clonal expansion. Only the TCR beta chain was sequenced and analyzed. Persistent disease showed preferential use of TRBV28, TRBJ1-2 and TRBJ2-5, whereas newly diagnosed disease favored TRBV20-1 and TRBJ2-1. The authors noted that the small sample size was a limitation that may lower accuracy. Because the primary lesion, thyroid tissue, could not be accessed, the study looked at peripheral blood alone.

These data also featured in a second study, about T cells in Graves' hyperthyroidism and ophthalmopathy. Per the second study: Graves' hyperthyroidism was defined as stable when no progression to ophthalmopathy occurred over 18 months of follow-up. Hyperthyroidism patients were newly diagnosed, had a disease duration of under 2 months, and were aged 18 to 65 years. Any patient with an uncontrolled infection, another autoimmune disease, pregnancy or lactation was excluded. Diagnoses were based on clinical symptoms, serum thyroxine and TRAb, thyroid ultrasound and orbital computed tomography. For the first round of RT-PCR on the TCR CDR3, the HTBI primer set was used together with the Qiagen OneStep RT-PCR kit. Blood samples also contained most of the expanded thyroid clonotypes (frequency above 0.001), which suggests that blood repertoires may reflect thyroid immune responses. A model built on a 13 V-J signature distinguished ophthalmopathy from stable hyperthyroidism, reaching 87.88% sensitivity and 81.08% specificity in cross-validation and 80%/75% in testing. In validation, the model predicted progression to ophthalmopathy with roughly 70% sensitivity and approximately 74% specificity, a median of about 6.7 months before onset. A discovery cohort of roughly 100 patients, about 43 with Graves' ophthalmopathy and 57 with stable Graves' hyperthyroidism, was used to find distinguishing TCR V-J signatures. Prospective prediction of ophthalmopathy was tested in an independent validation cohort consisting of some 19 hyperthyroidism patients and some 17 patients who later progressed to ophthalmopathy. For training and testing, the 80 to 100 patients in the discovery cohort were randomly divided in a 7:3 ratio. In addition, the study compared T-cell repertoires in thyroid tissue and in blood from roughly six Graves' hyperthyroidism patients. Once sampling was done, hyperthyroidism patients were given methimazole at a starting dose of 30 mg daily, whereas ophthalmopathy patients were given high-dose intravenous methylprednisolone. Libraries were constructed in a second round of multiplex PCR, after which size selection and purification were carried out. Sequencing of the libraries was done on an Illumina HiSeq2000 using paired-end 100 bp reads. SOAPnuke was used to process the raw data, removing reads that contained adapters or uncalled bases, had a mean Phred below 15, or lacked an exact match to the constant primer or identifier. COPE v1.2.5 was used to merge the high-quality paired reads, and each unique nucleotide sequence was defined as a clonotype. Clonotypes were aligned to IMGT TRBV, TRBD and TRBJ reference segments using MiTCR v1.1. Analysis was restricted to V-J combinations with a frequency above 0.0001, which covered roughly 99% of repertoires. A TCS score was defined as the ratio between F50 (clonal expansion) and ExV (chaos), using BLOSUM62-based TCRdist between CDR3 peptides within each V-J. Welch's t-statistics and random forest reduced around 510 V-J features to about 13, which were used in a naive Bayes classifier (R e1071). No statistical method was used to fix the sample size in advance, and group allocation was not hidden from the investigators. The paper reports TCR Vbeta CDR3 sequencing of more than 120 peripheral blood samples: 40 to 45 ophthalmopathy, about 75 hyperthyroidism and around 17 progressor patients.

The source material was peripheral blood mononuclear cells (PBMCs), sampled at new diagnosis, from a patient treated with antithyroid drugs. The sequence came from a woman aged 40-60 years with Graves disease. Donor details come from another sample of the same person, matched by shared clones. The rearrangement joined TRBV15 to TRBJ2-4; D gene: possibly TRBD2, on 5 matching bases. The nucleotides read TGTGCCACCAGCAGCCCAATCGGGGTAGGCAGCAACATTCAGTACTTC. Protein translation: CATSSPIGVGSNIQYF.